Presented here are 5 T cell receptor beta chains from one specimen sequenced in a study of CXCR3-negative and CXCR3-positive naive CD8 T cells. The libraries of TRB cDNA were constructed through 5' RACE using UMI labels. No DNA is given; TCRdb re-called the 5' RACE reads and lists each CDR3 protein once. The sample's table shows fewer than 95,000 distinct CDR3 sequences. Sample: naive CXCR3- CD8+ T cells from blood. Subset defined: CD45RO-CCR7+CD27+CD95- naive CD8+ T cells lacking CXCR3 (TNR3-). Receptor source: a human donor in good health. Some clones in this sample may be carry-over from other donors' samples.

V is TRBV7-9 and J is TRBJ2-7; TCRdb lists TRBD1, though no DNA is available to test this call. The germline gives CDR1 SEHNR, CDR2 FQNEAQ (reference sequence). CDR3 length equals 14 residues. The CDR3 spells CASSSRDRTYKQYF.

CDR3: CASSDRYEQYF. The V and J genes are TRBV2 and TRBJ2-7. Germline V gene lookup returns CDR1 SNHLY and CDR2 FYNNEI. The CDR3 extends over 11 amino acids.

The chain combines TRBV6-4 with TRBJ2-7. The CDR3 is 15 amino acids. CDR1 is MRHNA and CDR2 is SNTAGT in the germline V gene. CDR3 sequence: CASSDPTGCSYEQYF.

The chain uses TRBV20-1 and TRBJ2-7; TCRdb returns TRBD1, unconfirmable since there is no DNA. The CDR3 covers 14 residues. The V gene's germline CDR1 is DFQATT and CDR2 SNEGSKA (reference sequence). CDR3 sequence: CSAPTGGLTYEQYF.

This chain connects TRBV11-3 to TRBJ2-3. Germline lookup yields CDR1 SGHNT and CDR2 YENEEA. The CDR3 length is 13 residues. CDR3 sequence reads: CANSLPMTDTQYF.